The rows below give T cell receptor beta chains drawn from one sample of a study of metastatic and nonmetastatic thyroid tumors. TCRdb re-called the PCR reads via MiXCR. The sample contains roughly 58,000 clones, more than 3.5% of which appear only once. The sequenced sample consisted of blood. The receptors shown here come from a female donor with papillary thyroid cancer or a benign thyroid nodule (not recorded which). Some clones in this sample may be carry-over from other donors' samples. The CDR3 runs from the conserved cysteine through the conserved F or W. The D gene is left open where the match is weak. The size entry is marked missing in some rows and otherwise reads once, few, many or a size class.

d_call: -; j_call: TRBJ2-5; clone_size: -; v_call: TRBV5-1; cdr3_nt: TGCGCCAGCAGCTTGTGGAGGGGGCCCTCCCAAGAGACCCGGTACTTC; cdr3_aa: CASSLWRGPSQETRYF
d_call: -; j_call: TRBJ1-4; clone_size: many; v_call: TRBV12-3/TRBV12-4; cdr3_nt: TGTGCCAGCAGTCCCTCAACTAATGAAAAACTGTTTTTT; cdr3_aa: CASSPSTNEKLFF
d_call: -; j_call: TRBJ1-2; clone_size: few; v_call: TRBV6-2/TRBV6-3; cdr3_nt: TGTGCCAGTAGTCCTGACAGCTATGTCTACACCTTC; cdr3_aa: CASSPDSYVYTF
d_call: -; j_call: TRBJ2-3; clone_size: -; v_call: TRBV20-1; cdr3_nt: TGCAGGGCTATTCCGGGTACAGATACGCAGTATTTT; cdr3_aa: CRAIPGTDTQYF
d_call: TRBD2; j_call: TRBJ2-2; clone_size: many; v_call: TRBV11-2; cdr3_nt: TGTGCCAGCAGGGCAGGACTAGCGGACGGGGAGCTGTTTTTT; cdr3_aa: CASRAGLADGELFF
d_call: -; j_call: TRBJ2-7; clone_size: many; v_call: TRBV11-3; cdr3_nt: TGTGCCAGCAGCTTAGCAGGGGCCTCCTACGAGCAGTACTTC; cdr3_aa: CASSLAGASYEQYF
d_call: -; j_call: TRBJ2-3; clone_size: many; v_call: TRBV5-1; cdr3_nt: TGCGCCAGCAACCGGGACCGGGCAGAATCCACAGATACGCAGTATTTT; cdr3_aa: CASNRDRAESTDTQYF
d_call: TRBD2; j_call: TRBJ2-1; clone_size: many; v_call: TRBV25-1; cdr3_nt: TGTGCCAGCAGTCCCCTGTTGAGCGGGATTAGCTCCTACAATGAGCAGTTCTTC; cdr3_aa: CASSPLLSGISSYNEQFF
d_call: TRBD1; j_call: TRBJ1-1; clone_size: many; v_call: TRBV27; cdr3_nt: TGTGCCAGCAGTTTCATCTATGACAGGGACACTGAAGCTTTCTTT; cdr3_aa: CASSFIYDRDTEAFF
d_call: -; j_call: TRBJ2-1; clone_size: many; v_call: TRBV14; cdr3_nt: TGTGCCAGCAGCCAAGGCCCCAGGGGAGTCGTCAATGAGCAGTTCTTC; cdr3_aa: CASSQGPRGVVNEQFF
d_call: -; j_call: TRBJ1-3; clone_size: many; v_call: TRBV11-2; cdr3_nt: TGTGCCAGCACCTTCGGACCGACCTCTGGAAACACCATATATTTT; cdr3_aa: CASTFGPTSGNTIYF
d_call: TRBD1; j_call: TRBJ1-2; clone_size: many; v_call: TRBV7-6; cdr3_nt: TGTGCCAGCAGCTTAGGGGGGACAGGGAAACGAGCTAACTATGGCTACACCTTC; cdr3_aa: CASSLGGTGKRANYGYTF
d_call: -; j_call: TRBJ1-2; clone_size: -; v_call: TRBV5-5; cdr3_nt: TGTGCCAGCGGACGAGAAGGGACTCGGGGCTATGACTACACCTTC; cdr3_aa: CASGREGTRGYDYTF
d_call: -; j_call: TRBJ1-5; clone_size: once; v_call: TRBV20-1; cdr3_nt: TGCAGTGCCCGAGATTCGGTTTCCAATCAGCCCCAGCAGTTT; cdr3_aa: CSARDSVSNQPQQF
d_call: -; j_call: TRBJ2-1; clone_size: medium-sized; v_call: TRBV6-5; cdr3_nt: TGTGCCAGCAGTTACGGGACCAACAATGAGCAGTTCTTC; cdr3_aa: CASSYGTNNEQFF
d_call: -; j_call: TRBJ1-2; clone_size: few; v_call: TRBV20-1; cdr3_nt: TGCAGTGCTAGAGATAGTCATGGTGGTAATGGCTACACCTTC; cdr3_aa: CSARDSHGGNGYTF
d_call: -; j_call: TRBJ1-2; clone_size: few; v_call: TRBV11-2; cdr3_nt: TGTGCCAGCAGCTTAGAATTAACAGGAGTCTATGGCTACACCTTC; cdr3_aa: CASSLELTGVYGYTF
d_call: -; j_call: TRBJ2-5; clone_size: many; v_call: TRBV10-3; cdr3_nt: TGTGCCACCCTGGGGGGAGAGACCCAGTACTTC; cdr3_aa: CATLGGETQYF
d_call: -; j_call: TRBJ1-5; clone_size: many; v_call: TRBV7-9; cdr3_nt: TGTGCCAGCAGCCGGCAGGGGAGGAATCAGCCCCAGCATTTT; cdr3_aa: CASSRQGRNQPQHF
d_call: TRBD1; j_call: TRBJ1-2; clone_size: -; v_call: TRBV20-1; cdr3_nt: TGCAGTGCTAGAGATACCCGGCAGGGGGCGGGGGGCTACACCTTC; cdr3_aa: CSARDTRQGAGGYTF
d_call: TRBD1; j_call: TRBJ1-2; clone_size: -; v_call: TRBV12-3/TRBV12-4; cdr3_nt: TGTGCCAGCAGTTTTCGACAGGGTGTCTACACCTTC; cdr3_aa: CASSFRQGVYTF
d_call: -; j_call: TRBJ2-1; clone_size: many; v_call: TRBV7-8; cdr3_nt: TGTGCCAGCAGCCCCCGACCGACCGGGGGTTACAATGAGCAGTTCTTC; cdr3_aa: CASSPRPTGGYNEQFF
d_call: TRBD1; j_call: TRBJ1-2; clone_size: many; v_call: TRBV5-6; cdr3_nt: TGTGCCAGCAGCGACAGGGGGTATGGCTACACCTTC; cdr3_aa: CASSDRGYGYTF
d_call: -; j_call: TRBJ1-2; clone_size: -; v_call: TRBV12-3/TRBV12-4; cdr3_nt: TGTGCCAGCAGACCCGGGGGTTCCGGCTACACCTTC; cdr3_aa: CASRPGGSGYTF
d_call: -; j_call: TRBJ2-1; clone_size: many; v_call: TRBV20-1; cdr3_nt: TGCAGTGCGACTAGAGGATTCTCCTACAATGAGCAGTTCTTC; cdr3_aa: CSATRGFSYNEQFF
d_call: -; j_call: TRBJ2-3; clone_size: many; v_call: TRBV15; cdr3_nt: TGTGCCACCAGCAGGGGAAGGAGCACAGATACGCAGTATTTT; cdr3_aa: CATSRGRSTDTQYF
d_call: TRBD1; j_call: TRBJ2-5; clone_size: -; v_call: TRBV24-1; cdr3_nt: TGTGCCACCAGTGAGGACAGGGAGTTGGATACCCAGTACTTC; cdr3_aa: CATSEDRELDTQYF
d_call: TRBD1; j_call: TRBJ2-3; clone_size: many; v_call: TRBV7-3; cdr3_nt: TGTGCCAGCAGCTCGACAGGGAGCACAGATACGCAGTATTTT; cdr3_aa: CASSSTGSTDTQYF
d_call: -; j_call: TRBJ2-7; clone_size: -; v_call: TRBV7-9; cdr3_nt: TGTGCCAGCATCCTCGGCGGTTACGAGTACGAGCAGTACTTC; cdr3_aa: CASILGGYEYEQYF
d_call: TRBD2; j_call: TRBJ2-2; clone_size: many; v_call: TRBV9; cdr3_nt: TGTGCCAGCAGCGGGACTAGCGGGAGGGTCGGGGAGCTGTTTTTT; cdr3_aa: CASSGTSGRVGELFF
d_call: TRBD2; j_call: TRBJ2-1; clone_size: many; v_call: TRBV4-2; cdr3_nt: TGTGCCAGCAGCCCCAGACTAGCGGGAGTGGATGAGCAGTTCTTC; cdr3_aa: CASSPRLAGVDEQFF
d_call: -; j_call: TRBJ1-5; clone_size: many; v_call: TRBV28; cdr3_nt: TGTGCCAGCAGTTTAGGGGCCTATAGCAATCAGCCCCAGCATTTT; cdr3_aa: CASSLGAYSNQPQHF
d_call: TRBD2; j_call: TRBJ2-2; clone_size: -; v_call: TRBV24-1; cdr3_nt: TGTGCCACCAGTGCCGGGAGGGACCACACCGGGGAGCTGTTTTTT; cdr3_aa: CATSAGRDHTGELFF
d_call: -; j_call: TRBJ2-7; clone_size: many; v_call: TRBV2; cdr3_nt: TGTGCCAGCAGGTTACTCCAGGGGAAGTACGAGCAGTACTTC; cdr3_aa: CASRLLQGKYEQYF
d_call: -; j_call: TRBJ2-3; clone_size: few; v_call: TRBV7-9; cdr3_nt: TGTGCCAGCAGCTATACGAGCGAGGGGCCTTCTGGCACAGATACGCAGTATTTT; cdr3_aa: CASSYTSEGPSGTDTQYF
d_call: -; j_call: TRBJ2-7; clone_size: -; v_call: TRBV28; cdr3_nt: TGTGCCAGCAATGCCGAGGGACGGAGGGTAGAGCAGTACTTC; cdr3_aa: CASNAEGRRVEQYF
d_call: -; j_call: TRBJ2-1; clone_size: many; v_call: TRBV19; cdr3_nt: TGTGCCAGTAGTGCCACAGGTCCCGATGAGCAGTTCTTC; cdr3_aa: CASSATGPDEQFF
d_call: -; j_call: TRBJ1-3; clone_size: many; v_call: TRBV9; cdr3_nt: TGTGCCAGCAGCTTTCCCGGGACGCGGAACACCATATATTTT; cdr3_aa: CASSFPGTRNTIYF
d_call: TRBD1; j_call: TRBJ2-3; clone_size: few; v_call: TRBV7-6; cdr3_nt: TGTGCCAGCAGCCCCGGGACAGGGGGCGCGAATACGCAGTATTTT; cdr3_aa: CASSPGTGGANTQYF
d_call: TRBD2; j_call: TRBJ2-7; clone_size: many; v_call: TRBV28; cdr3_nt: TGTGCCAGCAGTCCCCCGCAAGCGGGAGGGCCGGGGGAGCAGTACTTC; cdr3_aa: CASSPPQAGGPGEQYF
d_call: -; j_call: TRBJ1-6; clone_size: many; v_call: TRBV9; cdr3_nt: TGTGCCAGCAGCACCGCTCGATCACCCCTCCACTTT; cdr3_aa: CASSTARSPLHF
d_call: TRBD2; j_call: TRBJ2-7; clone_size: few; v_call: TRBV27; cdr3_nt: TGTGCCAGCAGACAATCGACTAGCGGCTATCACGAGCAGTACTTC; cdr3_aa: CASRQSTSGYHEQYF
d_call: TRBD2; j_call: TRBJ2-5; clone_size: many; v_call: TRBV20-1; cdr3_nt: TGCAGTGCTAGACAAGCGGGGCTGCAAGAGACCCAGTACTTC; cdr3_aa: CSARQAGLQETQYF
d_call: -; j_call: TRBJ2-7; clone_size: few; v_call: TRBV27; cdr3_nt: TGTGCCAGCAGTCTCACAGGGCGGGAGCAGTACTTC; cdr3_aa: CASSLTGREQYF
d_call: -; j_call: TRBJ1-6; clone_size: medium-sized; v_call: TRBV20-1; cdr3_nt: TGCAGTGCTAGAAGGGGCTCCCCGCCTTATTCACCCCTCCACTTT; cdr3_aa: CSARRGSPPYSPLHF
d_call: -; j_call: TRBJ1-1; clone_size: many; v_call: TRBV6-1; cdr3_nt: TGTGCCAGCAGTTACATGGCAGATGAAGCTTTCTTT; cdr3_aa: CASSYMADEAFF
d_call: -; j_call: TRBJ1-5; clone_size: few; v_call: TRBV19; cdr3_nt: TGTGCCAGTACGATTTTCTTTAGCACCCCTAGCAATCAGCCCCAGCATTTT; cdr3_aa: CASTIFFSTPSNQPQHF